One and the same sample provided the 13 T cell receptor beta chains below, sequenced in a study of Tregs in tolerant kidney transplant recipients (dated by TCRdb to about 2019). The library was generated by the immunoSEQ multiplex PCR assay. TCRdb took this table from immuneACCESS and kept in-frame rearrangements with V and J called. Such tables lack part of the clones; where checked against another copy, unresolved V genes explain under half of the gap, and the rest is unexplained. The table for this sample lists some 110,000 clones; 92% of them were counted only once. The top ten clonotypes cover approximately 0.59% of the sample. The sample comprised CD4+ T cells from blood. The origin of the receptors is a human donor in good health.

The gene calls are TRBV18 and TRBJ2-5; tentatively, D is TRBD2 (6 bases). Trimming left V 1 base short and J 4 bases short, with 7 bases between. The germline gives CDR1 KGHSH, CDR2 LQKENI. The CDR3 loop spans 13 amino acids. The CDR3 nucleotides read TGTGCCAGCTCACCACTCGGGGGAGAGACCCAGTACTTC. Translating gives CASSPLGGETQYF.

The rearrangement joins TRBV9 to TRBJ1-4; D might be TRBD1 (6 bases). V lost 1 base and J lost 7, with 14 bases in between. Germline lookup yields CDR1 SGDLS and CDR2 YYNGEE. The CDR3 extends over 15 amino acids. In DNA, the CDR3 is TGTGCCAGCAGCGTATCCGGGGGGCGAGGTGAAAAACTGTTTTTT. Protein sequence: CASSVSGGRGEKLFF. Using reference TRBV9 and TRBJ1-4 for the parts outside the CDR3, the full variable domain is DSGVTQTPKHLITATGQRVTLRCSPRSGDLSVYWYQQSLDQGLQFLIQYYNGEERAKGNILERFSAQQFPDLHSELNLSSLELGDSALYFCASSVSGGRGEKLFFGSGTQLSVL.

The chain employs TRBV6-1 and TRBJ1-2; D not certain. Trimming took 0 bases from V and 2 from J, leaving 10 bases between them. Germline V gene sequence: CDR1 MNHNS, CDR2 SASEGT. The CDR3 loop spans 15 amino acids. The CDR3 loop reads CASSEAPGSNYGYTF. The DNA for the CDR3 is TGTGCCAGCAGTGAAGCGCCAGGTTCGAACTATGGCTACACCTTC.

The chain combines TRBV7-3 with TRBJ2-3; no firm D call. V shed 1 base and J shed 4 bases, with 9 bases lying between them. The CDR3 contains 14 residues. CDR1 is SGHTA, CDR2 FQGTGA, per germline. This CDR3 reads CASSLISSSDTQYF. The CDR3 DNA follows: TGTGCCAGCAGCTTAATCAGCAGCTCAGATACGCAGTATTTT.

The V gene is TRBV4-1, the J gene TRBJ2-7; D ambiguous. This CDR3 is built from 14 residues. Germline V gene lookup returns CDR1 MGHRA and CDR2 YSYEKL. V dropped 0 bases and J dropped 1 base, with 7 bases sitting between them. Here the CDR3 reads CASSQEAVSYEQYF. Written as DNA, the CDR3 is TGCGCCAGCAGCCAAGAGGCAGTTTCCTACGAGCAGTACTTC.

The J gene is TRBJ1-2, the V gene TRBV19; D is unresolved. CDR3 size: 12 residues. V was clipped by 8 bases and J by 8 bases, with 15 bases between them. Looked up from germline, CDR1 is LNHDA and CDR2 is SQIVND (reference sequence). This CDR3 reads CASSRTEWGYTF. The CDR3 DNA reads TGTGCCAGTTCAAGGACGGAATGGGGCTACACCTTC.

The rearrangement uses TRBV7-2 and TRBJ2-1; TRBD2 matches at 7 bases. Losses at the gene ends were 1 base for V and 0 bases for J; bases not matched to a gene: 12. CDR1 is SGHTA, CDR2 FQGNSA, per germline. CDR3 length: 19 amino acids. The CDR3 nucleotides read TGTGCCAGCAGCTTAGAGGAGACTAGCAGTTTCCTCTCCTACAATGAGCAGTTCTTC. Encoded protein: CASSLEETSSFLSYNEQFF.

The rearrangement links TRBV11-1 to TRBJ2-5, with D unclear. This CDR3 region has 11 residues. Germline CDR1 reads SGHAT; CDR2 reads FQDESV (reference sequence). V was cut by 1 base and J by 4 bases, with 1 base left in between. In DNA form, the CDR3 reads TGTGCCAGCAGCTTAGGAGAGACCCAGTACTTC. This translates into CASSLGETQYF.

This chain uses TRBV19 with TRBJ1-5, with D unresolved. Trimming took off 7 bases at V and 0 bases at J, with 10 bases between the two ends. Germline V CDR1 and CDR2: LNHDA, SQIVND (reference sequence). CDR3 size: 14 residues. CDR3 protein: CASTIQPSNQPQHF. The CDR3 region has the DNA TGTGCCAGTACCATACAACCTAGCAATCAGCCCCAGCATTTT. The variable domain in full, with the rest retrieved from reference TRBV19 and TRBJ1-5, is DGGITQSPKYLFRKEGQNVTLSCEQNLNHDAMYWYRQDPGQGLRLIYYSQIVNDFQKGDIAEGYSVSREKKESFPLTVTSAQKNPTAFYLCASTIQPSNQPQHFGDGTRLSIL.

V is TRBV25-1 and J is TRBJ2-5, with D perhaps assigned TRBD1 or TRBD2 (6 bases each). The CDR3 is made up of 13 amino acids. CDR1 is MGHDK and CDR2 is SYGVNS in the germline V gene. Trimming took off 6 bases at V and 4 bases at J, with 12 bases between the two ends. Here the CDR3 reads CASSLQGGETQYF. Here the CDR3 DNA reads TGTGCCAGCAGCCTACAGGGAGGAGAGACCCAGTACTTC.

This rearrangement joins TRBV6-5 to TRBJ1-4; perhaps TRBD1 as D (5 bases). This CDR3 contains 15 residues. Germline CDR1 reads MNHEY; CDR2 reads SVGAGI. Trimming took off 6 bases at V and 3 bases at J, with 14 bases between the two ends. CDR3 region: CASRRGDWANEKLFF. CDR3 in DNA: TGTGCCAGCAGACGAGGGGATTGGGCTAATGAAAAACTGTTTTTT.

The rearrangement links TRBV15 to TRBJ2-5, with 12 bases aligning to TRBD2. The V gene end was trimmed by 7 bases and the J gene end by 1 base; junction bases not matched to a gene: 4. From germline, CDR1 is LNHNV and CDR2 YYDKDF (reference sequence). The CDR3 runs to 15 residues. CDR3 nucleotides: TGTGCCACCATTCCTAGCGGGAGGGCCCAAGAGACCCAGTACTTC. Translated: CATIPSGRAQETQYF. Supplemented by reference TRBV15 and TRBJ2-5, the full variable domain reads DAMVIQNPRYQVTQFGKPVTLSCSQTLNHNVMYWYQQKSSQAPKLLFHYYDKDFNNEADTPDNFQSRRPNTSFCFLDIRSPGLGDTAMYLCATIPSGRAQETQYFGPGTRLLVL.

This clone is a singleton in its sample. The CDR3 here is CASSQWTAGGYTF. CDR3 DNA: TGCGCCAGCAGCCAGTGGACGGCGGGGGGCTACACCTTC. The chain combines TRBV5-1 with TRBJ1-2; no clear D. Between the trimmed V and J ends, which lost 4 bases and 8 bases, there was a span of 15 bases. The germline gives CDR1 SGHRS, CDR2 YFSETQ. This CDR3 has 13 amino acids.